What follows are 5 T cell receptor beta chains derived from one specimen sequenced in a study of blood T cell repertoires in COVID-19. Repertoires were generated with immunoSEQ multiplex PCR, while TCRdb's copy carries only in-frame clones and drops some. The table lists 50,000 to 60,000 clones, about nine tenths of them singletons. Sequences were obtained from peripheral blood. All receptors come from a man between 60 and 70 years old with active COVID-19.

The chain carries TRBV27 and TRBJ2-2; D unclear. In germline, CDR1 is MNHEY, CDR2 SMNVEV (reference sequence). Between the trimmed V and J ends, which lost 3 bases and 1 base, there was a span of 6 bases. The CDR3 spans 14 residues. CDR3 sequence (DNA): TGTGCCAGCAGTTTTGGGCTGAACACCGGGGAGCTGTTTTTT. It specifies CASSFGLNTGELFF.

J is TRBJ2-1 and V is TRBV2; 11 bases are shared with TRBD2. Germline-derived CDR1 and CDR2 are SNHLY and FYNNEI. The V and J ends lost 2 bases and 7 bases, in that order; junction bases with no gene match: 7. The CDR3 is 16 amino acids. In DNA form, the CDR3 reads TGTGCCAGCAGTGAAATTCGGAGACTAGCGGGAAATGAGCAGTTCTTC. It is translated as CASSEIRRLAGNEQFF.

V usage is TRBV19 and J usage is TRBJ1-1; D remains ambiguous. The CDR3 runs 12 residues. Per the germline V gene, CDR1 is LNHDA and CDR2 is SQIVND (reference sequence). The V gene lost 4 bases and the J gene lost 6 bases, with 9 bases spanning the gap. The CDR3 DNA follows: TGTGCCAGTAGTACCTCAAGCTCTGAAGCTTTCTTT. It is translated as CASSTSSSEAFF. Using reference TRBV19 and TRBJ1-1 for the parts outside the CDR3, the full variable domain is DGGITQSPKYLFRKEGQNVTLSCEQNLNHDAMYWYRQDPGQGLRLIYYSQIVNDFQKGDIAEGYSVSREKKESFPLTVTSAQKNPTAFYLCASSTSSSEAFFGQGTRLTVV.

The rearrangement uses TRBV19 and TRBJ2-1, with 9 bases aligning to TRBD2. The ends lost 6 bases at V and 7 bases at J; junction bases unmatched: 22. Per germline, CDR1 LNHDA and CDR2 SQIVND (reference sequence). CDR3 length: 19 residues. CDR3 nucleotides: TGTGCCAGTAGCCCGCGGGTGAGGGTAGCGGGAGAGGTATGGAATGAGCAGTTCTTC. Amino acid sequence: CASSPRVRVAGEVWNEQFF. The variable domain in full, with the rest retrieved from reference TRBV19 and TRBJ2-1, is DGGITQSPKYLFRKEGQNVTLSCEQNLNHDAMYWYRQDPGQGLRLIYYSQIVNDFQKGDIAEGYSVSREKKESFPLTVTSAQKNPTAFYLCASSPRVRVAGEVWNEQFFGPGTRLTVL.

V gene TRBV6-2 or TRBV6-3 combines with J gene TRBJ2-7, with 10 bases matching TRBD2. The CDR3 spans 14 residues. Trimming cost V 6 bases and J 2 bases; bases outside gene matches: 4. Germline assignment: CDR1 MNHEY and CDR2 SVGEGT. CDR3 bases: TGTGCCAGCAGCCGACTAGCGGGCCCCTACGAGCAGTACTTC. Protein sequence: CASSRLAGPYEQYF.